A selection of T cell receptor beta chains follows, all from one sample in a study of T-cell memory formation after mild COVID-19. One entry per CDR3 protein, called by TCRdb with MiXCR from the 5' RACE reads. The sample shows 250,000 to 350,000 distinct CDR3 sequences, more than 15% of them seen only once. Sequences were obtained from PBMCs or a T cell subset sorted from them (not recorded which). Every receptor here comes from a man aged 18 to 35 who had mild COVID-19 (a few samples of this study predate the infection). Cell type and time point are not known. The CDR3 runs from the conserved cysteine through the conserved F or W. The D gene is left open where the match is weak. Size is omitted from some rows. Given values are once, few, many or a class for expanded clones.

v_call	j_call	clone_size	d_call	cdr3_nt	cdr3_aa
TRBV7-6	TRBJ2-1	.	TRBD1	TGTGCCAGCAGCCGCGGACAGGAGCATGAGCAGTTCTTC	CASSRGQEHEQFF
TRBV6-1	TRBJ2-5	.	TRBD2	TGTGCCAGCAGTGATCTGGGACTAGCGGCGGAAGAGACCCAGTACTTC	CASSDLGLAAEETQYF
TRBV9	TRBJ2-1	.	TRBD1	TGTGCCAGCAGCGAGCGACAGGGGGGCCCCCCGGAGCAGTTCTTC	CASSERQGGPPEQFF
TRBV5-1	TRBJ2-7	.	.	TGCGCCAGCAGCCCGGGGACTGGGGAGCAGTACTTC	CASSPGTGEQYF
TRBV10-3	TRBJ1-4	few	.	TGTGCCATCAGTGACGGGGGATCTAATGAAAAACTGTTTTTT	CAISDGGSNEKLFF
TRBV4-3	TRBJ1-4	.	.	TGCGCCAGCAGCCAAGTTCGGCGGTTGCCTAAACTGTTTTTT	CASSQVRRLPKLFF
TRBV5-1	TRBJ2-5	.	.	TGCGCCAGCAGCCTGGGGGAGCCGTACCAAGAGACCCAGTACTTC	CASSLGEPYQETQYF
TRBV13	TRBJ2-5	.	.	TGTGCCAGCAGCTCATTCGGGGAGACCCAGTACTTC	CASSSFGETQYF
TRBV6-2/TRBV6-3	TRBJ2-1	.	TRBD2	TGTGCCAGCACCGGGACTAGCCCCAATGAGCAGTTCTTC	CASTGTSPNEQFF
TRBV4-1	TRBJ1-2	.	.	TGCGCCAGCAGCCAGGACCCCGGGACGGCAACTAACTATGGCTACACCTTC	CASSQDPGTATNYGYTF
TRBV12-3/TRBV12-4	TRBJ2-1	few	.	TGTGCCAGCAGGGAGACAGGTATCCGACCCTCTCCTGAGCAGTTCTTC	CASRETGIRPSPEQFF
TRBV7-3	TRBJ2-3	many	.	TGTGCCAGCAGCTTAACCTCGCTCGCTGCATTAGATTTT	CASSLTSLAALDF
TRBV20-1	TRBJ2-5	.	.	TGCAGTGCTAGCCGTGGATTGGAGACCCAGTACTTC	CSASRGLETQYF
TRBV4-1	TRBJ2-7	.	TRBD1	TGCGCCAGCAGCCGAGGGGACAGCGCTACCTACGAGCAGTACTTC	CASSRGDSATYEQYF
TRBV7-6	TRBJ2-4	few	TRBD2	TGTGCCAGCAGCGAAGTTGCGGGGGGGGGATCCATTCAGTACTTC	CASSEVAGGGSIQYF
TRBV20-1	TRBJ2-3	few	.	TGCAGTGCCGTCGGACGGGAAACGCAGTATTTT	CSAVGRETQYF
TRBV3-1	TRBJ1-1	.	.	TGTGCCAGCAGCCAAGATTTTTGGATGAAGGGGAGTGAAGCTTTCTTT	CASSQDFWMKGSEAFF
TRBV18	TRBJ1-5	few	.	TGTGCCAGCTCCGAGGGGGAAGGTCAGCCCCAGCATTTT	CASSEGEGQPQHF
TRBV5-1	TRBJ1-1	.	.	TGCGCCAGCAGGCGTTCCAGGGGAGACACTGAAGCTTTCTTT	CASRRSRGDTEAFF
TRBV12-3/TRBV12-4	TRBJ1-1	.	TRBD1	TGTGCCAGCAGTTTGGCGGCAGGGGGTTACACTGAAGCTTTCTTT	CASSLAAGGYTEAFF
TRBV7-3	TRBJ2-2	many	TRBD1	TGTGCCAGCAGCCTTACGGGACAGGGGGCACGGACCGGGGAGCTGTTTTTT	CASSLTGQGARTGELFF
TRBV12-3/TRBV12-4	TRBJ2-3	.	.	TGTGCCAGCAGTTTAAACGCCCAGTATTTT	CASSLNAQYF
TRBV29-1	TRBJ1-1	.	.	TGCAGCGGTTACAGTTTGAACACTGAAGCTTTCTTT	CSGYSLNTEAFF
TRBV7-9	TRBJ2-7	.	.	TGTGCCAGCAGGTGGGAGTCCTACGAGCAGTACTTC	CASRWESYEQYF
TRBV6-5	TRBJ1-1	many	TRBD1	TGTGCCAGCAGTGGTGACAGGGGTTTCACTGAAGCTTTCTTT	CASSGDRGFTEAFF
TRBV6-2/TRBV6-3	TRBJ1-5	.	TRBD1	TGTGCCAGCAGTGTGGACAGGGCCCAGCCCCAGCATTTT	CASSVDRAQPQHF
TRBV12-3/TRBV12-4	TRBJ1-6	.	.	TGTGCCAGCAGCACATACAGGGATTCACCCCTCCACTTT	CASSTYRDSPLHF
TRBV15	TRBJ1-4	.	TRBD1	TGTGCCACCAGCAGAGATCCTACAGGGGGCTTTGAAAAACTGTTTTTT	CATSRDPTGGFEKLFF
TRBV5-1	TRBJ2-3	few	TRBD1	TGCGCCAGCAGCTTGACAGGGGGCCCCACAGATACGCAGTATTTT	CASSLTGGPTDTQYF
TRBV12-3/TRBV12-4	TRBJ1-1	.	TRBD1	TGTGCCAGCAGTCAACAAACAGGGGAAGGGGCTTTCTTT	CASSQQTGEGAFF
TRBV20-1	TRBJ1-1	.	TRBD1	TGCAGGGCCGGGACAGGGGGGATGGGGACTGAAGCTTTCTTT	CRAGTGGMGTEAFF
TRBV10-3	TRBJ1-1	.	TRBD1	TGTGCCATCAGGGGGACAGGGGGGAACACTGAAGCTTTCTTT	CAIRGTGGNTEAFF
TRBV20-1	TRBJ2-5	few	.	TGCAGTGCTAGAGAGGCCCTCCAAGAGACCCAGTACTTC	CSAREALQETQYF
TRBV7-2	TRBJ1-5	.	TRBD1	TGTGCCAGCAGCTCACCGGGACAGGGGGAACAGCCCCAGCATTTT	CASSSPGQGEQPQHF
TRBV4-3	TRBJ1-1	.	TRBD1	TGCGCCAGCAGCCAAGTCGCGTCGGGACAGATTGAAGCTTTCTTT	CASSQVASGQIEAFF
TRBV7-2	TRBJ2-2	few	.	TGTGCCAGCAGAAAGGCAGGGGCGAAAGGCGGGGAGCTGTTTTTT	CASRKAGAKGGELFF
TRBV7-2	TRBJ2-5	few	TRBD1	TGTGCCAGCAGATACAGGGGATCGGTGGAGACCCAGTACTTC	CASRYRGSVETQYF
TRBV20-1	TRBJ1-1	.	.	TGCAGTGCTAGAGGCCCCCTCAGGGGCGCTGAAGCTTTCTTT	CSARGPLRGAEAFF
TRBV5-1	TRBJ2-4	.	TRBD2	TGCGCCAGCAGCTCCATAGCGGGGGGGCTTATAAACATTCAGTACTTC	CASSSIAGGLINIQYF
TRBV20-1	TRBJ2-5	few	TRBD1	TGCAGTGCTAGAGCCGGGACAGGGGAGGAGACCCAGTACTTC	CSARAGTGEETQYF
TRBV12-3/TRBV12-4	TRBJ1-2	many	TRBD1	TGTGCCAGCAGTTTGGGACAGGCTAACTATGGCTACACCTTC	CASSLGQANYGYTF
TRBV7-2	TRBJ2-1	many	.	TGTGCCAGCAGCTTAGCGTCAGCCAGCAGCAATGAGCAGTTCTTC	CASSLASASSNEQFF
TRBV5-1	TRBJ2-3	many	.	TGCGCCAGCAGTCAGAGAGATACGCAGTATTTT	CASSQRDTQYF
TRBV20-1	TRBJ2-3	.	TRBD2	TGCAGTGCTAAAGAGCGGGGGGGCCTTTTAGATACGCAGTATTTT	CSAKERGGLLDTQYF
TRBV4-1	TRBJ1-2	few	.	TGCGCCAGCAGCCTCCGAGGGGACGGACTATATGGCTACACCTTC	CASSLRGDGLYGYTF
TRBV4-2	TRBJ2-4	.	.	TGTGCCAGCAGCCAAGGCAGGGGGGGGAAAAACATTCAGTACTTC	CASSQGRGGKNIQYF
TRBV28	TRBJ1-2	few	.	TGTGCCAGCAGTCTACAGTCAGTGGGTGGCTACACCTTC	CASSLQSVGGYTF
TRBV7-2	TRBJ2-2	many	.	TGTGCCAGCAGCCACACTTTTACCGGGGAGCTGTTTTTT	CASSHTFTGELFF
TRBV19	TRBJ2-5	few	TRBD2	TGTGCCACTTTGAGGACTAGCGGGGGCCAAGAGACCCAGTACTTC	CATLRTSGGQETQYF